Each of the 20 T cell receptor beta chains below was sequenced from the same sample in a study of cytomegalovirus exposure and HLA in healthy donors. Libraries were prepared by immunoSEQ multiplex PCR; TCRdb keeps only in-frame clonotypes and omits some of them. This sample has about 170,000 clones, with 89% found just once. Sequences were obtained from PBMCs. The source of these receptors is a woman younger than 30 in good health and CMV-seropositive.

This sequence joins TRBV2 and TRBJ2-3, with D unresolved. The germline V gene encodes CDR1 SNHLY and CDR2 FYNNEI. V was shortened by 6 bases and J by 4 bases, with 8 bases between the two germline ends. This CDR3 is built from 12 residues. In nucleotides, the CDR3 is TGTGCCAGCAGGGTTAGTGCAGATACGCAGTATTTT. This gives the protein CASRVSADTQYF. Full variable domain (remainder filled in from reference TRBV2 and TRBJ2-3): EPEVTQTPSHQVTQMGQEVILRCVPISNHLYFYWYRQILGQKVEFLVSFYNNEISEKSEIFDDQFSVERPDGSNFTLKIRSTKLEDSAMYFCASRVSADTQYFGPGTRLTVL.

The chain uses TRBV30 and TRBJ2-2; D is perhaps TRBD2 (6 bases). V lost 2 bases, J lost 5 bases, and 12 bases lay in between. CDR1 GTSNPN and CDR2 SVGIG come from the germline V gene (reference sequence). The CDR3 spans 14 residues. The CDR3 loop reads CAWSPLSGTGELFF. In DNA, the CDR3 is TGTGCCTGGAGTCCCCTGAGCGGGACCGGGGAGCTGTTTTTT. The full variable domain, its missing parts supplied by reference TRBV30 and TRBJ2-2, is SQTIHQWPATLVQPVGSPLSLECTVEGTSNPNLYWYRQAAGRGLQLLFYSVGIGQISSEVPQNLSASRPQDRQFILSSKKLLLSDSGFYLCAWSPLSGTGELFFGEGSRLTVL.

This sequence joins TRBV7-3 and TRBJ2-5, with D maybe TRBD1 (6 bases). This CDR3 spans 13 amino acids. Trimming removed 0 bases at V and 4 bases at J, with 6 bases between. The germline gives CDR1 SGHTA, CDR2 FQGTGA. DNA for the CDR3: TGTGCCAGCAGCTTAACAGGGGGAGAGACCCAGTACTTC. It encodes CASSLTGGETQYF.

This clone was recorded only once. V gene TRBV10-3 combines with J gene TRBJ1-1; TRBD1 aligns across 7 bases. CDR3 length: 15 residues. The junction had 8 bases not matched to a gene; V was cut back by 5 bases and J by 2 bases. Germline V gene lookup returns CDR1 ENHRY and CDR2 SYGVKD. CDR3 bases: TGTGCCATCAGTTTAGGGGCAGGGGGAAACACTGAAGCTTTCTTT. Amino acid sequence: CAISLGAGGNTEAFF.

The rearrangement joins TRBV19 to TRBJ2-4, with 7 nucleotides matching TRBD1. The germline V gene encodes CDR1 LNHDA and CDR2 SQIVND (reference sequence). Trimming removed 6 bases from V and 0 bases from J; junction bases left unmatched: 8. The CDR3 runs to 16 residues. As DNA, the CDR3 is TGTGCCAGTAGCCCACGGGACAGATTAGCCAAAAACATTCAGTACTTC. Its translation is CASSPRDRLAKNIQYF.

This sequence joins TRBV28 and TRBJ2-7; 13 bases are shared with TRBD2. In germline, CDR1 is MDHEN, CDR2 SYDVKM. This CDR3 is built from 19 residues. Unmatched junction bases numbered 10, after V lost 2 bases and J lost 0 bases. Here the CDR3 reads CASSLVGTSGNPSSYEQYF. In nucleotides, the CDR3 is TGTGCCAGCAGTTTAGTCGGGACTAGCGGGAACCCCAGCTCCTACGAGCAGTACTTC.

This rearrangement joins TRBV7-6 to TRBJ2-7; 10 bases agree with TRBD1. The germline V gene has CDR1 SGHVS and CDR2 FNYEAQ. This CDR3 is 17 amino acids long. The V gene end was trimmed by 1 base and the J gene end by 6 bases; junction bases not matched to a gene: 12. For the CDR3, the DNA is TGTGCCAGCAGCTTAGATTACCCCGGGACAGGGGCTGGCGAGCAGTACTTC. Its translation: CASSLDYPGTGAGEQYF.

This clone showed up just once. The J gene is TRBJ2-2, the V gene TRBV18, with D possibly TRBD2 on 5 matching bases. V was trimmed by 1 base and J by 4 bases, leaving 16 bases between them. CDR1 is KGHSH, CDR2 LQKENI, per germline. The CDR3 loop spans 17 amino acids. For the CDR3, the DNA is TGTGCCAGCTCACCACGGAGGACCCGAATTGGCACCGGGGAGCTGTTTTTT. Translated, it gives CASSPRRTRIGTGELFF. Full variable domain (missing parts from reference TRBV18 and TRBJ2-2): NAGVMQNPRHLVRRRGQEARLRCSPMKGHSHVYWYRQLPEEGLKFMVYLQKENIIDESGMPKERFSAEFPKEGPSILRIQQVVRGDSAAYFCASSPRRTRIGTGELFFGEGSRLTVL.

The rearrangement links TRBV30 to TRBJ1-2; 9 nucleotides agree with TRBD1. The length of the CDR3 is 13 residues. Germline V gene sequence: CDR1 GTSNPN, CDR2 SVGIG (reference sequence). The trim removed 7 bases at V and 4 bases at J, leaving 7 bases unmatched. The CDR3 DNA reads as TGTGCCTCGGGGGACAGGGCGGCCTATGGCTACACCTTC. This translates into CASGDRAAYGYTF.

J is TRBJ2-2 and V is TRBV4-2; 7 nucleotides agree with TRBD2. Germline assignment: CDR1 LGHNA and CDR2 YNFKEQ. V trimming: 6 bases; J trimming: 0 bases; junction bases outside the gene matches: 1. This CDR3 is 14 amino acids long. CDR3 amino acids: CASRGRANTGELFF. CDR3 DNA: TGTGCCAGCAGAGGGAGGGCGAACACCGGGGAGCTGTTTTTT.

The chain combines TRBV4-1 with TRBJ2-1; 8 nucleotides agree with TRBD1. Looked up from germline, CDR1 is MGHRA and CDR2 is YSYEKL. The CDR3 has 15 amino acids. The trim removed 1 base at V and 9 bases at J, leaving 8 bases unmatched. CDR3 coding DNA: TGCGCCAGCAGCCAAGCCGGGACAGGTTACTTTGAGCAGTTCTTC. Amino acid sequence: CASSQAGTGYFEQFF.

The rearrangement links TRBV27 to TRBJ2-5, with 7 positions matching TRBD2. The CDR3 contains 16 residues. After removal of 3 bases from V and 1 base from J, the junction contained 8 bases not matched to a gene. In germline, CDR1 is MNHEY, CDR2 SMNVEV (reference sequence). CDR3: CASSLGRAPAQETQYF. In DNA, the CDR3 is TGTGCCAGCAGTTTGGGGAGGGCCCCTGCCCAAGAGACCCAGTACTTC.

In its sample, this clone was seen once. The chain carries TRBV30 and TRBJ2-7; D is perhaps TRBD2 (6 bases). In germline, CDR1 is GTSNPN, CDR2 SVGIG (reference sequence). The V gene lost 3 bases and the J gene lost 1 base, with 13 bases spanning the gap. CDR3 length: 14 residues. The CDR3 sequence: CAWRHNGTSYEQYF. The CDR3 DNA is TGTGCCTGGAGGCATAACGGGACTTCCTACGAGCAGTACTTC.

In its sample, this clone was seen once. The chain is built from TRBV27 and TRBJ1-5; no clear D. V was shortened by 6 bases and J by 7 bases, with 19 bases between the two germline ends. CDR1 MNHEY and CDR2 SMNVEV come from the germline V gene (reference sequence). The CDR3 contains 15 residues. The CDR3 coding sequence is TGTGCCAGCAGCCTCGGGAATGGCGGGCGGCAGCCCCAGCATTTT. Protein: CASSLGNGGRQPQHF.

The CDR3 region has the DNA TGCGCCAGCAGCCAATCACCGGGACAGCGAGTTTTCTTT. Its protein product is CASSQSPGQRVFF. The chain uses TRBV4-3 and TRBJ1-1, with 7 bases identical to TRBD1. V dropped 2 bases and J dropped 13; count of bases not matched to a gene: 10. Germline-derived CDR1 and CDR2 are LGHNA and YSLEER. There are 13 residues in the CDR3.

The chain combines TRBV27 with TRBJ2-3; 9 bases are a match to TRBD2. Germline assignment: CDR1 MNHEY and CDR2 SMNVEV (reference sequence). With 8 bases clipped from V and 5 bases from J, the junction kept 11 bases outside the gene matches. The CDR3 is made up of 15 amino acids. CDR3 in amino acids: CASRPGTSSGDTQYF. The CDR3 DNA reads as TGTGCCAGCCGCCCCGGGACTAGCTCCGGAGATACGCAGTATTTT.

The chain uses TRBV4-1 and TRBJ1-5; possibly TRBD1 for D (6 bases). Germline-derived CDR1 and CDR2 are MGHRA and YSYEKL. With 4 bases removed from V and 4 bases from J, the gap between germline ends came to 20 bases. The CDR3 runs to 17 residues. The CDR3: CASSLTMSGQRNQPQHF. Written as DNA, the CDR3 is TGCGCCAGCAGCCTGACAATGTCTGGACAGAGAAATCAGCCCCAGCATTTT.

The chain couples TRBV6-1 to TRBJ1-2, with 12 bases lining up with TRBD1. Germline-derived CDR1 and CDR2 are MNHNS and SASEGT. This CDR3 region has 14 residues. With 9 bases clipped from V and 7 bases from J, the junction kept 9 bases outside the gene matches. This CDR3 is CARLPGQGAGGYTF. The CDR3 bases are TGTGCCAGACTCCCGGGACAGGGGGCGGGTGGCTACACCTTC.

V usage is TRBV9 and J usage is TRBJ2-7; 12 bases match TRBD2. The germline CDR1 and CDR2 sequences are SGDLS and YYNGEE. Trimming at V came to 4 bases and at J to 3 bases, leaving 8 bases not matched to a gene. CDR3 length: 16 residues. CDR3 protein: CASSLGLAGLGYEQYF. The CDR3 bases are TGTGCCAGCAGCCTCGGACTAGCGGGGCTCGGCTACGAGCAGTACTTC.

The V and J genes are TRBV7-2 and TRBJ2-3, with D perhaps matching TRBD2 (6 bases). This CDR3 has 14 residues. V lost 6 bases and J lost 1, with 11 bases in between. CDR1 is SGHTA and CDR2 is FQGNSA in the germline V gene. The CDR3 reads CASRSWGGTDTQYF. CDR3 DNA: TGTGCCAGCAGGAGTTGGGGGGGCACAGATACGCAGTATTTT.